The rows below give T cell receptor beta chains drawn from one sample of a study of T cells in localized non-small cell lung cancer. Assay: immunoSEQ multiplex PCR; the TCRdb copy retains only in-frame clones and omits some. The profile shows over 30,000 clones, 90% of them singletons. This specimen was peripheral blood, taken before any cancer treatment. Source of these receptors: a man aged 35-69 years with stage I lung adenocarcinoma. The CDR3 runs from the conserved cysteine through the conserved F or W.

TRBV6-5,TRBJ2-5,CASSLQGRKEETQYF
TRBV10-3,TRBJ1-1,CAISESVGGANTEAFF
TRBV29-1,TRBJ2-7,CSVEAAAYEQYF
TRBV9,TRBJ2-7,CASSVGKGASYEQYF
TRBV19,TRBJ2-4,CASSDRGLGKNIQYF
TRBV13,TRBJ2-4,CASSRRAKNIQYF
TRBV21-1,TRBJ1-1,CASSKNSGPGQYTEAFF
TRBV19,TRBJ2-5,CASSDGHIQETQYF
TRBV27,TRBJ2-3,CASSHSGGVTNTQYF
TRBV19,TRBJ1-5,CASSIVVENQPQHF
TRBV15,TRBJ2-1,CATSRDSRPSYNEQFF
TRBV5-1,TRBJ2-5,CASSTIPGTSGGRETQYF